This TCR beta chain derives from a study of T cell responses to AZD1222 COVID-19 vaccine. Study-wide results and caveats: Within unmutated variant regions lay the reported targets of nearly half of spike-specific TCRs. White British ancestry dominated among donors, who included more females, and clonal diversity was possibly underestimated. Dominant at 160-218 and 743-854, vaccine-associated CD4 TCRs also spanned spike.

The J segment lost 0 bases and the V segment lost 10 bases, leaving 7 bases of the junction unmatched. The CDR3 is 14 residues long. Germline V CDR1 and CDR2: LNHDA, SQIVND (reference sequence). Points on this clone: Its antigen is undetermined.

Assay: immunoSEQ multiplex PCR; the TCRdb copy retains only in-frame clones and omits some. The sample includes 85,000 to 130,000 clones, more than 85% seen only once; the top ten take more than 4%. The chain links TRBV19 to TRBJ2-3, with TRBD1 identical over 7 bases. The receptor's source is an adult in good health. Sequences were derived from peripheral blood, sampled on day 0 of AZD1222 vaccination. The chain's CDR3 is CATRTGASTDTQYF. The CDR3 DNA is TGTGCCACCCGCACAGGGGCCAGCACAGATACGCAGTATTTT.